Each of the 13 T cell receptor beta chains below was sequenced from the same sample in a study of OX40 agonist ivuxolimab in advanced cancers. Libraries were prepared through the immunoSEQ multiplex PCR assay. Drawn from immuneACCESS, this table holds only the in-frame rearrangements with V and J called that TCRdb kept. Clones are partly lost; checked studies trace under half to an unresolved V gene and leave the rest unexplained. This sample holds tens of thousands of clones; around 84% were observed only once. The ten largest clones capture 6.5% of the sample. The input for sequencing was CD4+ or CD8+ T cells sorted from blood, taken in a trial of the OX40 agonist ivuxolimab. The receptor set was obtained from an adult with an advanced solid tumor such as melanoma, head and neck, liver or kidney cancer.

The V gene is TRBV5-5, the J gene TRBJ1-2, with D perhaps TRBD1 (5 bases). Germline values: CDR1 SGHKS, CDR2 YYEKEE (reference sequence). The CDR3 covers 14 residues. Trimming removed 5 bases from V and 5 bases from J, with 16 bases in between. The CDR3 DNA reads TGTGCCAGCAGAACGATTGACAGCAGATATGGCTACACCTTC. Translating gives CASRTIDSRYGYTF.

This rearrangement joins TRBV9 to TRBJ2-3, with D tentatively TRBD1 (6 bases). V gave up 2 bases and J gave up 0 bases, with 10 bases separating them. The germline V gene encodes CDR1 SGDLS and CDR2 YYNGEE. This CDR3 region has 15 residues. The CDR3 DNA reads TGTGCCAGCAGCGTCCGGGACATGAGCACAGATACGCAGTATTTT. It codes for CASSVRDMSTDTQYF.

The chain couples TRBV9 to TRBJ2-1; no clear D. V lost 2 bases to trimming and J lost 0 bases, with 12 bases between them. Germline-derived CDR1 and CDR2 are SGDLS and YYNGEE. This CDR3 is built from 16 residues. CDR3 DNA: TGTGCCAGCAGCGTGCAGGCCGGTAGCTCCTACAATGAGCAGTTCTTC. Protein: CASSVQAGSSYNEQFF.

The chain joins TRBV4-1 to TRBJ1-3; D gene unclear. Trimming stripped 0 bases from V and 5 bases from J, with 2 bases between. The CDR3 length is 12 residues. Per germline, CDR1 MGHRA and CDR2 YSYEKL. The CDR3 DNA reads as TGCGCCAGCAGCCAAGATCGAAACACCATATATTTT. It encodes CASSQDRNTIYF.

The chain is built from TRBV7-6 and TRBJ1-1; 7 bases line up with TRBD1. Germline V lookup: CDR1 SGHVS, CDR2 FNYEAQ. The CDR3 is made up of 14 amino acids. Trimming cost V 4 bases and J 5 bases; bases outside gene matches: 7. CDR3 sequence (DNA): TGTGCCAGCAGCTCACAGGGGCGTGGAACTGAAGCTTTCTTT. This gives the protein CASSSQGRGTEAFF.

This clone was recorded only once. The chain carries TRBV7-3 and TRBJ2-6; maybe TRBD2 (8 bases). The CDR3 has 18 amino acids. Germline CDR1 and CDR2: SGHTA and FQGTGA. V dropped 5 bases and J dropped 1 base, with 18 bases sitting between them. The CDR3 DNA is TGTGCCAGCAGCCGACAGGGACTAGGCGTATCTGGGGCCAACGTCCTGACTTTC. Amino acids: CASSRQGLGVSGANVLTF.

The chain employs TRBV7-9 and TRBJ1-4, with 7 bases identical to TRBD1. With V trimmed by 2 bases and J by 5 bases, 8 bases remained unmatched. Germline V CDR1 and CDR2: SEHNR, FQNEAQ (reference sequence). The CDR3 totals 16 residues. The CDR3 here is CASSLLRTGSNEKLFF. The CDR3 nucleotides are TGTGCCAGCAGCTTATTACGGACAGGCTCCAATGAAAAACTGTTTTTT.

The chain joins TRBV5-1 to TRBJ1-6; possible D gene TRBD1, 5 bases. The CDR3 is 17 residues long. Trimming left V 0 bases short and J 0 bases short, with 10 bases between. In germline, CDR1 is SGHRS, CDR2 YFSETQ. CDR3 residues: CASSLVQGSSYNSPLHF. DNA for the CDR3: TGCGCCAGCAGCTTGGTCCAGGGAAGCTCCTATAATTCACCCCTCCACTTT.

V and J are TRBV30 and TRBJ2-3; D is perhaps TRBD2 (5 bases). Trimming cost V 3 bases and J 3 bases, with 10 bases left between them. The CDR3 loop spans 13 amino acids. CDR1 GTSNPN and CDR2 SVGIG come from the germline V gene (reference sequence). This chain's CDR3 is CAWSGMGTDTQYF. CDR3 in DNA: TGTGCCTGGAGCGGGATGGGAACAGATACGCAGTATTTT. Filled out from reference TRBV30 and TRBJ2-3, the complete variable domain reads SQTIHQWPATLVQPVGSPLSLECTVEGTSNPNLYWYRQAAGRGLQLLFYSVGIGQISSEVPQNLSASRPQDRQFILSSKKLLLSDSGFYLCAWSGMGTDTQYFGPGTRLTVL.

J is TRBJ1-4 and V is TRBV7-2; D is undetermined. This CDR3 has 13 amino acids. With 4 bases removed from V and 11 bases from J, the gap between germline ends came to 14 bases. The V gene's germline CDR1 is SGHTA and CDR2 FQGNSA. Written as DNA, the CDR3 is TGTGCCAGCAGCTCTGACCTGGGAGGCAAACTGTTTTTT. Translated: CASSSDLGGKLFF.

The chain recombines TRBV19 with TRBJ2-2; D is unresolved. The CDR3 length is 15 residues. CDR1 is LNHDA, CDR2 SQIVND, per germline (reference sequence). Trimming stripped 3 bases from V and 0 bases from J, with 8 bases between. The CDR3 DNA reads TGTGCCAGTAGTATGCAGGCCTCGAACACCGGGGAGCTGTTTTTT. As protein: CASSMQASNTGELFF.

The chain has TRBV2 and TRBJ1-1; D is unclear. Trimming removed 5 bases at V and 7 bases at J, with 11 bases between. Looked up from germline, CDR1 is SNHLY and CDR2 is FYNNEI. The CDR3 contains 12 residues. The CDR3, as DNA: TGTGCCAGCAGTCCAGTCATTGGTGAAGCTTTCTTT. Translation gives CASSPVIGEAFF.

This chain uses TRBV18 with TRBJ1-1, with 11 bases aligning to TRBD1. This CDR3 has 15 residues. Unmatched junction bases numbered 3, after V lost 2 bases and J lost 4 bases. Germline CDR1 is KGHSH and CDR2 is LQKENI. Written as DNA, the CDR3 is TGTGCCAGCTCACCATTTGGGACAGGGGGCACTGAAGCTTTCTTT. Protein product: CASSPFGTGGTEAFF.